Below are 2 T cell receptor beta chains sequenced from a single sample in a study of blood T cells in healthy people across ages. PCR was performed a second time for about 7 to 11 cycles using a sample-barcoded 5' primer and a J-beta primer mix. TCRdb re-derived calls from the 5' RACE reads in MiXCR, one entry per CDR3 protein. The table records hundreds of thousands of distinct CDR3 sequences, 35% to 45% of them present only once. Sequencing used blood. Every receptor here comes from a woman aged 60 to 75 in good health.

The chain joins TRBV6-5 to TRBJ1-2; 12 nucleotides agree with TRBD1. The CDR3 length is 14 residues. Trimming took 5 bases from V and 7 from J; bases not matched to a gene: 5. Germline V gene data show CDR1 as MNHEY and CDR2 as SVGAGI. For the CDR3, the DNA is TGTGCCAGCAGTCCCCCGGGACAGGGGGCTGGCTACACCTTC. Protein: CASSPPGQGAGYTF.

V usage is TRBV5-1 and J usage is TRBJ2-3, with D hard to call. This CDR3 contains 13 residues. CDR1 and CDR2 (germline): SGHRS, YFSETQ. V dropped 0 bases and J dropped 8 bases, with 10 bases sitting between them. The CDR3 region is CASSLEVSSTQYF. CDR3 coding DNA: TGCGCCAGCAGCTTGGAAGTCAGCTCTACGCAGTATTTT.